The rows below give T cell receptor beta chains drawn from one sample of a study of graft-versus-host responses after intestinal transplantation. Some clones are missing from TCRdb's copy, which holds only in-frame ones; the method was immunoSEQ multiplex PCR. The sample holds 85,000 to 110,000 clones; 80% to 95% are singletons and the top ten take 1.2%. The antigens of these receptors remain unknown. The sample in question was unstimulated CD8+ T cells sorted from spleen or lymph node cells, obtained before intestinal transplant. All receptors come from a human donor who received an intestinal transplant. Each CDR3 is given with its conserved first and last residue. A D gene is named only where the DNA matches it firmly. Clone sizes are given selectively: once, few, many, or a class where the clone is expanded.

d_call j_call v_call clone_size cdr3_aa cdr3_nt
. TRBJ2-1 TRBV21-1 . CASSKGVVSTLSSYNEQFF TGTGCCAGCAGCAAAGGGGTAGTGAGTACACTAAGCTCCTACAATGAGCAGTTCTTC
TRBD1 TRBJ2-7 TRBV6-1 . CASSRTGEVEQYF TGTGCCAGCAGTCGGACAGGGGAGGTCGAGCAGTACTTC
. TRBJ2-2 TRBV7-6 . CASSSTGAGELFF TGTGCCAGCAGCTCGACGGGGGCCGGGGAGCTGTTTTTT
. TRBJ1-1 TRBV7-2 few CASSFGRLQGVNTEAFF TGTGCCAGCAGCTTTGGTCGCCTACAGGGAGTGAACACTGAAGCTTTCTTT
TRBD2 TRBJ2-7 TRBV25-1 . CASSEGLALYEQYF TGTGCCAGCAGTGAGGGACTAGCCCTTTACGAGCAGTACTTC
TRBD1 TRBJ1-5 TRBV19 . CASSGDSYQPQHF TGTGCCAGTAGTGGGGACAGTTATCAGCCCCAGCATTTT
TRBD1 TRBJ1-2 TRBV7-3 . CASERTGYGYTF TGTGCCAGTGAACGGACAGGCTATGGCTACACCTTC
. TRBJ1-1 TRBV21-1 . CASSKRRGETEAFF TGTGCCAGCAGCAAAAGGAGGGGGGAGACTGAAGCTTTCTTT
. TRBJ2-2 TRBV4-1 . CASSQVAGWQGMTGELFF TGCGCCAGCAGCCAAGTAGCGGGTTGGCAGGGGATGACCGGGGAGCTGTTTTTT
. TRBJ1-6 TRBV5-4 . CASSLGVTPNSPLHF TGTGCCAGCAGCCTGGGGGTAACACCGAATTCACCCCTCCACTTT
. TRBJ2-7 TRBV5-5 once CASSLFPPHYEQYF TGTGCCAGCAGCTTGTTTCCTCCTCACTACGAGCAGTACTTC
TRBD2 TRBJ2-1 TRBV27 . CASSPRTSDNEQFF TGTGCCAGCAGTCCAAGGACTAGCGACAATGAGCAGTTCTTC
TRBD2 TRBJ2-7 TRBV25-1 once CASNYGGAGEQYF TGTGCCAGCAATTACGGGGGGGCCGGCGAGCAGTACTTC
. TRBJ2-5 TRBV7-9 . CASSASSTGVETQYF TGTGCCAGCAGCGCTAGCTCGACAGGCGTAGAGACCCAGTACTTC
TRBD1 TRBJ2-7 TRBV9 . CASSVDGTAPEQYF TGTGCCAGCAGCGTAGATGGGACAGCCCCCGAGCAGTACTTC
. TRBJ1-2 TRBV29-1 . CSASDGYGYTF TGCAGCGCCAGTGATGGGTATGGCTACACCTTC
TRBD2 TRBJ2-1 TRBV19 . CASSLAGGPGNEQFF TGTGCCAGTAGTCTCGCGGGGGGCCCTGGCAATGAGCAGTTCTTC
. TRBJ1-1 TRBV23-1 once CASSQNRQNTEAFF TGCGCCAGCAGTCAAAATCGGCAGAACACTGAAGCTTTCTTT
. TRBJ1-1 TRBV6-1 . CASSEGQGNTEAFF TGTGCCAGCAGTGAAGGTCAAGGGAACACTGAAGCTTTCTTT
TRBD2 TRBJ2-1 TRBV11-2 once CASGEAGGEYEQFF TGTGCCAGCGGCGAGGCGGGGGGCGAGTATGAGCAGTTCTTC
. TRBJ2-4 TRBV13 . CASSLGPGPNIQYF TGTGCCAGCAGCTTAGGGCCGGGGCCGAACATTCAGTACTTC
. TRBJ2-7 TRBV4-1 . CASSQERRTYYEQYF TGCGCCAGCAGCCAAGAGCGACGGACCTACTACGAGCAGTACTTC
. TRBJ1-1 TRBV10-1 once CASSEFATYGTEAFF TGCGCCAGCAGTGAGTTCGCGACCTACGGGACTGAAGCTTTCTTT
TRBD1 TRBJ1-5 TRBV4-1 . CASSGTGGYSNQPQHF TGCGCCAGCAGCGGGACAGGGGGTTATAGCAATCAGCCCCAGCATTTT
TRBD1 TRBJ2-7 TRBV9 . CASSVGQGADYEQYF TGTGCCAGCAGCGTAGGCCAGGGGGCGGACTACGAGCAGTACTTC
. TRBJ2-2 TRBV29-1 . CSVLGANTGELFF TGCAGCGTTCTAGGAGCGAACACCGGGGAGCTGTTTTTT
. TRBJ2-3 TRBV6-5 . CASAPVGTDTQYF TGTGCCAGCGCACCGGTAGGAACAGATACGCAGTATTTT
. TRBJ2-1 TRBV7-9 . CASGRGSYNEQFF TGTGCCAGCGGACGGGGCTCCTACAATGAGCAGTTCTTC
. TRBJ1-1 TRBV4-1 few CASSQDGRREAFF TGCGCCAGCAGCCAAGATGGTAGGAGGGAAGCTTTCTTT
. TRBJ2-3 TRBV9 . CASSVGVSVSTDTQYF TGTGCCAGCAGCGTAGGGGTTAGCGTTAGCACAGATACGCAGTATTTT
. TRBJ1-4 TRBV12-5 . CASETEGEKLFF TGTGCTAGTGAAACGGAAGGGGAAAAACTGTTTTTT
TRBD1 TRBJ2-2 TRBV29-1 . CSVHRGNGELFF TGCAGCGTACACAGGGGAAACGGGGAGCTGTTTTTT
. TRBJ1-2 TRBV11-2 . CASSHLTELHNYGYTF TGTGCCAGCAGTCACCTGACGGAGTTACATAACTATGGCTACACCTTC
. TRBJ2-7 TRBV14 . CASSQDFQEFYEQYF TGTGCCAGCAGCCAAGATTTCCAGGAATTCTACGAGCAGTACTTC
TRBD1 TRBJ1-2 TRBV19 few CASSIGQDAYGYTF TGTGCCAGTAGTATTGGACAGGACGCCTATGGCTACACCTTC
TRBD2 TRBJ2-7 TRBV19 . CASSMYSGGAYEQYF TGTGCCAGTAGTATGTATTCCGGGGGGGCCTACGAGCAGTACTTC
TRBD1 TRBJ2-1 TRBV15 . CATSSTGTDNEQFF TGTGCCACCAGCAGCACCGGGACAGACAATGAGCAGTTCTTC
TRBD2 TRBJ2-2 TRBV11-3 . CASSPTSGVRTGELFF TGTGCCAGCAGCCCAACTAGCGGGGTTCGCACCGGGGAGCTGTTTTTT
. TRBJ1-5 TRBV11-3 . CARIDVGESNQPQHF TGTGCCAGAATCGATGTAGGGGAGTCCAATCAGCCCCAGCATTTT
TRBD1 TRBJ1-2 TRBV27 . CASSFYATGSYTF TGTGCCAGCAGTTTTTATGCGACAGGGAGCTACACCTTC
TRBD2 TRBJ2-3 TRBV7-8 . CASSWGTSGGDTQYF TGTGCCAGCAGCTGGGGGACTAGCGGGGGAGATACGCAGTATTTT
. TRBJ2-3 TRBV28 . CASSLVADTQYF TGTGCCAGCAGTTTAGTCGCAGATACGCAGTATTTT
. TRBJ2-3 TRBV13 . CASSLGPPWADTQYF TGTGCCAGCAGCTTGGGCCCTCCCTGGGCTGATACGCAGTATTTT
. TRBJ1-1 TRBV5-6 . CASSSPWQDLRGTEAFF TGTGCCAGCAGCTCCCCCTGGCAGGACCTCCGGGGGACTGAAGCTTTCTTT
TRBD2 TRBJ2-1 TRBV19 once CASSLTSGGANYNEQFF TGTGCCAGTAGTTTGACTAGCGGGGGGGCAAACTACAATGAGCAGTTCTTC
. TRBJ2-3 TRBV7-2 . CASSLETTAADTQYF TGTGCCAGCAGCTTAGAGACGACGGCCGCAGATACGCAGTATTTT
. TRBJ2-7 TRBV6-5 . CASSGTPQAPYEQYF TGTGCCAGCAGCGGTACCCCACAGGCGCCCTACGAGCAGTACTTC
. TRBJ1-2 TRBV6-1 . CATLGRYYGYTF TGTGCCACCTTGGGGCGGTACTATGGCTACACCTTC
. TRBJ2-1 TRBV4-1 . CASGALAGTLMDEQFF TGCGCCAGCGGGGCTTTGGCGGGGACCCTAATGGATGAGCAGTTCTTC
TRBD2 TRBJ2-1 TRBV10-2 . CASSSRGGPDEQFF TGCGCCAGCAGTTCACGGGGGGGCCCGGATGAGCAGTTCTTC
. TRBJ2-7 TRBV27 . CASSPTGGTSYEQYF TGTGCCAGCAGCCCCACCGGAGGGACCTCCTACGAGCAGTACTTC
. TRBJ1-5 TRBV10-2 few CASSDGGWNQPQHF TGCGCCAGCAGTGATGGGGGGTGGAATCAGCCCCAGCATTTT
. TRBJ1-4 TRBV7-8 once CASSLRDGQNEKLFF TGTGCCAGCAGCTTAAGGGACGGACAAAATGAAAAACTGTTTTTT
. TRBJ1-1 TRBV19 once CASSLQRMNTEAFF TGTGCCAGTAGCCTCCAAAGGATGAACACTGAAGCTTTCTTT